The following is a T cell receptor (beta chain) sequence with its context. Its target is not known. The data stem from a study of cytomegalovirus exposure and HLA in healthy donors. Turning to the study itself: Roughly 80 million unique TCRs from HLA-typed donors made up an early data release. Study-level results: Reportedly, HLA-A and HLA-B alleles of most subjects were accurately predicted from TCR beta.

The V gene's germline CDR1 is SGDLS and CDR2 YYNGEE. Losses at the gene ends were 1 base for V and 5 bases for J; bases not matched to a gene: 6. The CDR3 has 15 amino acids. The primer mix had 60 Vbeta and 13 Jbeta primers. Some clones are missing from TCRdb's copy, which holds only in-frame ones; the method was immunoSEQ multiplex PCR. This repertoire includes about 190,000 clones. Material: PBMCs. The origin of this receptor is a woman aged 25 to 45 in good health and CMV-seropositive. The chain uses TRBV9 and TRBJ2-1, with 7 bases fitting TRBD2. CDR3 DNA sequence: TGTGCCAGCAGCGTAAGGGGCGGGGGAAACAATGAGCAGTTCTTC. Amino acid sequence: CASSVRGGGNNEQFF.